This TCR beta chain derives from a study of human CD8 memory T cell subsets. Early memory CD8+ T cells that were CCR7+ PD-1+ TIGIT+ with exhausted-like traits constituted the TPEX cells. The germline gives CDR1 SGHVS, CDR2 FQNEAQ. This CDR3 comprises 15 residues. Sequencing libraries of TCR beta were made by UMI-labeled 5' RACE. TCRdb re-called the 5' RACE reads, yielding one record per CDR3 amino acid sequence without DNA. The data show approximately 10,000 distinct CDR3 sequences, and the top ten clones hold about 20%. This chain joins TRBV7-8 and TRBJ1-5. This clonotype originated in a human donor in good health. Sequencing was performed on CD8+ T cells from PBMCs. The CDR3 sequence: CASSPHFMGFQPQHF.